These 25 T cell receptor beta chains were sequenced from one sample in a study of radiotherapy plus CTLA-4 blockade in lung cancer. Clones were sequenced by immunoSEQ multiplex PCR, and TCRdb holds only the in-frame ones, with some missing. This repertoire shows about 51,000 clones, around 79% found once; its top ten account for about 9%. This specimen consisted of peripheral blood, obtained from a patient treated with radiotherapy plus ipilimumab. All receptors come from a human donor with non-small cell lung cancer who had a complete response to radiotherapy plus ipilimumab.

The genes are TRBV6-5 and TRBJ1-1, with TRBD1 identical over 7 bases. This CDR3 contains 15 residues. Looked up from germline, CDR1 is MNHEY and CDR2 is SVGAGI. V lost 5 bases, J lost 6 bases, and 12 bases stayed unmatched. The CDR3 DNA reads as TGTGCCAGCAGTCGGCCGAAACAGGGGTTGCCTGAAGCTTTCTTT. Protein product: CASSRPKQGLPEAFF.

This clone is a singleton in its sample. The chain has TRBV7-8 and TRBJ2-7, with no clear D. Germline-derived CDR1 and CDR2 are SGHVS and FQNEAQ. V gave up 3 bases and J gave up 1 base, with 13 bases separating them. CDR3 length equals 15 residues. The CDR3 here is CASSLVQSSSYEQYF. In DNA form, the CDR3 reads TGTGCCAGCAGCTTGGTGCAGTCTTCTTCCTACGAGCAGTACTTC.

The rearrangement links TRBV25-1 to TRBJ1-3, with 7 bases that match TRBD1. The CDR3 consists of 14 residues. With 6 bases clipped from V and 4 bases from J, the junction kept 6 bases outside the gene matches. Germline CDR1 and CDR2: MGHDK and SYGVNS. The CDR3 protein is CASRKTGTGNTIYF. CDR3 bases: TGTGCCAGCAGAAAGACAGGGACGGGAAACACCATATATTTT. Combining the CDR3 with reference TRBV25-1 and TRBJ1-3 gives the whole variable domain EADIYQTPRYLVIGTGKKITLECSQTMGHDKMYWYQQDPGMELHLIHYSYGVNSTEKGDLSSESTVSRIRTEHFPLTLESARPSHTSQYLCASRKTGTGNTIYFGEGSWLTVV.

The chain employs TRBV5-4 and TRBJ1-5, with unresolved D. V was trimmed by 2 bases and J by 4 bases, leaving 13 bases between them. CDR3 length equals 15 residues. Per germline, CDR1 SGHNT and CDR2 YYREEE (reference sequence). The CDR3 region has the DNA TGTGCCAGCAGCTTAGGAGGGCAGAGGAATCAGCCCCAGCATTTT. This translates into CASSLGGQRNQPQHF.

The chain recombines TRBV5-4 with TRBJ2-7, with 8 bases identical to TRBD2. CDR3 length: 15 residues. V lost 0 bases to trimming and J lost 2 bases; unmatched junction nucleotides: 4. Per germline, CDR1 SGHNT and CDR2 YYREEE (reference sequence). CDR3 in amino acids: CASSLAGSGAYEQYF. As DNA, the CDR3 is TGTGCCAGCAGCTTGGCAGGTAGCGGGGCCTACGAGCAGTACTTC.

The chain employs TRBV6-6 and TRBJ1-2, with D maybe TRBD1 (6 bases). The CDR3 sequence is 14 residues long. In germline, CDR1 is MNHNY, CDR2 SVGAGI (reference sequence). V shed 7 bases and J shed 0 bases, with 12 bases lying between them. The CDR3 DNA follows: TGTGCCAGCACGCTGGACAGCCCTAACTATGGCTACACCTTC. This codes for CASTLDSPNYGYTF.

The CDR3 coding sequence is TGCGCCAGCAGCCCGGGGGGGACAGGGCCGTCCGAGCAGTACTTC. Residues: CASSPGGTGPSEQYF. The chain uses TRBV5-1 and TRBJ2-5, with D tentatively TRBD1 (9 bases). The DNA end is a closer match to TRBJ2-7, so the J assignment may be wrong. The CDR3 sequence is 15 residues long. Germline CDR1 is SGHRS and CDR2 is YFSETQ.

This chain uses TRBV10-3 with TRBJ2-7; a possible D gene is TRBD1 (6 bases). There are 11 residues in the CDR3. Trimming removed 4 bases at V and 6 bases at J, with 7 bases between. Germline values: CDR1 ENHRY, CDR2 SYGVKD. This chain's CDR3 is CAISGGGEQYV. CDR3 coding DNA: TGTGCCATCAGTGGAGGGGGCGAGCAGTACGTC.

The chain links TRBV10-1 to TRBJ2-7; the D gene is possibly TRBD2 (6 bases). CDR3 length: 13 residues. CDR1 and CDR2 from the germline V gene are WNHNN and SYGVQD (reference sequence). The V end was cut by 10 bases, the J end by 3 bases, with 16 bases between. CDR3 sequence (DNA): TGCGCCATCCATGGGACTCCCATCTACGAGCAGTACTTC. It codes for CAIHGTPIYEQYF.

J is TRBJ1-1 and V is TRBV7-8; D is ambiguous. Between the trimmed V and J ends, which lost 4 bases and 0 bases, there was a span of 9 bases. CDR1 is SGHVS and CDR2 is FQNEAQ in the germline V gene. CDR3 length: 14 residues. CDR3 sequence reads: CASSSDEVNTEAFF. The CDR3 nucleotides are TGTGCCAGCAGCTCAGATGAAGTGAACACTGAAGCTTTCTTT.

The chain employs TRBV27 and TRBJ1-1; D is unclear. Germline V gene data show CDR1 as MNHEY and CDR2 as SMNVEV (reference sequence). The germline V and J ends were trimmed by 4 bases and 5 bases, with 8 bases remaining between them. This CDR3 is built from 12 residues. The DNA of the CDR3 is TGTGCCAGCAGTTCGACGGGGACTGAAGCTTTCTTT. It codes for CASSSTGTEAFF.

This sequence joins TRBV7-9 and TRBJ1-4; D may be TRBD1 (6 bases). CDR3 length: 13 residues. Germline CDR1 reads SEHNR; CDR2 reads FQNEAQ (reference sequence). The V gene lost 5 bases and the J gene lost 2 bases, with 6 bases spanning the gap. As DNA, the CDR3 is TGTGCCAGCAGCCAGGGGACTAATGAAAAACTGTTTTTT. Its translation: CASSQGTNEKLFF.

To note about this clone: Germline and junction disagree at one end, which may indicate a read error. The rearrangement joins TRBV15 to TRBJ2-3, with D maybe TRBD2 (6 bases). The V gene's germline CDR1 is LNHNV and CDR2 YYDKDF (reference sequence). The CDR3 loop spans 14 amino acids. The CDR3 is CATSSGSGTDTQYF. In DNA form, the CDR3 reads TGTGCCACCAGCAGCGGGAGTGGCACGGATACGCAGTATTTT. Variable domain in full (rest from reference TRBV15 and TRBJ2-3): DAMVIQNPRYQVTQFGKPVTLSCSQTLNHNVMYWYQQKSSQAPKLLFHYYDKDFNNEADTPDNFQSRRPNTSFCFLDIRSPGLGDTAMYLCATSSGSGTDTQYFGPGTRLTVL.

The V gene is TRBV2, the J gene TRBJ1-3; 7 nucleotides match TRBD1. The CDR3 runs to 15 residues. V lost 5 bases, J lost 4 bases, and 8 bases stayed unmatched. CDR1 and CDR2 (germline): SNHLY, FYNNEI. The CDR3 spells CASSTKTGLGNTIYF. The CDR3 nucleotides read TGTGCCAGCAGTACAAAGACAGGGTTGGGAAACACCATATATTTT.

The gene calls are TRBV6-1 and TRBJ1-5; D gene unclear. The CDR3 has 14 amino acids. Trimming removed 3 bases at V and 5 bases at J, with 11 bases between. Germline V gene sequence: CDR1 MNHNS, CDR2 SASEGT. The chain's CDR3 is CASSERPGDQPQHF. DNA of the CDR3: TGTGCCAGCAGTGAGAGGCCGGGTGATCAGCCCCAGCATTTT.

In its sample, this clone was seen a few times. V and J are TRBV30 and TRBJ2-7, with a weak D call TRBD2 (5 bases). The germline V gene encodes CDR1 GTSNPN and CDR2 SVGIG (reference sequence). The CDR3 is 16 amino acids. Trimming removed 3 bases from V and 0 bases from J, with 18 bases in between. CDR3 coding DNA: TGTGCCTGGAGCCCGGGCGGGCTACTCTCCTCCTACGAGCAGTACGTC. Translating it yields CAWSPGGLLSSYEQYV.

This clone appeared a single time. The chain recombines TRBV6-4 with TRBJ2-1; 12 nucleotides match TRBD2. The CDR3 has 16 residues. V dropped 6 bases and J dropped 4; count of bases not matched to a gene: 7. The germline V gene encodes CDR1 MRHNA and CDR2 SNTAGT. CDR3 residues: CASSPTGTSGYNEQFF. DNA for the CDR3: TGTGCCAGCAGCCCTACCGGGACTAGCGGGTACAATGAGCAGTTCTTC.

The genes are TRBV25-1 and TRBJ1-3; 8 bases agree with TRBD1. With V trimmed by 6 bases and J by 2 bases, 9 bases remained unmatched. This CDR3 comprises 16 residues. The germline V gene encodes CDR1 MGHDK and CDR2 SYGVNS. The CDR3 bases are TGTGCCAGCAGCGCCCGGCAGGGGGCAACTGGAAACACCATATATTTT. Its translation: CASSARQGATGNTIYF.

V and J are TRBV30 and TRBJ1-1; 8 bases agree with TRBD1. V gave up 2 bases and J gave up 3 bases; unmatched junction bases: 17. This CDR3 region has 18 residues. CDR1 is GTSNPN, CDR2 SVGIG, per germline (reference sequence). CDR3 sequence: CAWSKLRTGKGSDTEAFF. CDR3 in DNA: TGTGCCTGGAGTAAACTACGGACAGGGAAGGGTTCGGACACTGAAGCTTTCTTT.

The chain carries TRBV6-1 and TRBJ1-4; D call uncertain. This CDR3 comprises 13 residues. The germline CDR1 and CDR2 sequences are MNHNS and SASEGT. The V end was cut by 6 bases, the J end by 2 bases, with 7 bases between. The CDR3 protein is CASSPPTNEKLFF. For the CDR3, the DNA is TGTGCCAGCAGCCCTCCCACTAATGAAAAACTGTTTTTT.

The chain is built from TRBV6-5 and TRBJ2-7, with 7 positions matching TRBD1. V was pared by 0 bases and J by 3 bases, with 5 bases of the junction left unmatched. CDR1 is MNHEY, CDR2 SVGAGI, per germline. The CDR3 length is 15 residues. The CDR3 spells CASSYSGQDHYEQYF. As DNA, the CDR3 is TGTGCCAGCAGTTACTCAGGACAGGACCACTACGAGCAGTACTTC.

This chain connects TRBV11-3 to TRBJ1-3; no clear D. V lost 5 bases, J lost 3 bases, and 11 bases lay in between. The CDR3 is 14 residues long. The germline V gene has CDR1 SGHNT and CDR2 YENEEA. Here the CDR3 reads CASSDREYGNTIYF. CDR3 nucleotides: TGTGCCAGCAGCGACCGGGAGTATGGAAACACCATATATTTT.

V usage is TRBV6-1 and J usage is TRBJ1-5; TRBD1 agrees at 9 bases. Germline V lookup: CDR1 MNHNS, CDR2 SASEGT. V was clipped by 1 base and J by 2 bases; unmatched bases: 0. The CDR3 covers 15 residues. The CDR3 bases are TGTGCCAGCAGTGAAGGGACAGGGGGCAATCAGCCCCAGCATTTT. It encodes CASSEGTGGNQPQHF.

The V call is TRBV5-1, the J call TRBJ2-5; D is possibly TRBD2 (6 bases). The CDR3 consists of 14 residues. V was shortened by 0 bases and J by 5 bases, with 11 bases between the two germline ends. Per the germline V gene, CDR1 is SGHRS and CDR2 is YFSETQ. The CDR3 region is CASSLETGEETQYF. CDR3 sequence (DNA): TGCGCCAGCAGCTTGGAAACGGGGGAGGAGACCCAGTACTTC.

V and J are TRBV7-9 and TRBJ1-1; perhaps TRBD1 as D (5 bases). Trimming removed 5 bases from V and 11 bases from J, with 18 bases in between. The CDR3 is made up of 13 amino acids. Per the germline V gene, CDR1 is SEHNR and CDR2 is FQNEAQ (reference sequence). CDR3 DNA sequence: TGTGCCAGCAGCCCCACCACCCAGGGTGGGGCTTTCTTT. Its translation is CASSPTTQGGAFF.